The present T cell receptor beta chain was sequenced within a study of shared clonotypes between healthy human individuals. The wider study: CD4 naive and memory got three plates each, CD8 naive two, CD8 memory one. Study results and caveats: When naive CD4 clonotypes were compared across a handful of donors, around 4.6% were shared.

Germline V gives CDR1 MNHNY, CDR2 SVGAGI (reference sequence). This CDR3 region has 15 residues. J gave up 5 bases and V 4 bases, and 10 bases lay outside the gene matches. Sequencing was performed with immunoSEQ multiplex PCR; in TCRdb, only in-frame clones are kept and a portion is missing. The table has under 650,000 clones, 96% seen once. Points on this clone: Antigen unknown.

The V and J genes are TRBV6-6 and TRBJ2-7, with 8 bases fitting TRBD1. Sample: naive CD4+ T cells sorted from blood. The sample's subset: CD45RA+ positively selected. This sequence originates from a woman between 25 and 40 years old in good health. CDR3 nucleotides: TGTGCCAGCAGTTCCATAGACAGGGGCGTGAACGAGCAGTACTTC. Amino acid sequence: CASSSIDRGVNEQYF.